In this sample, the clone carrying this TCR beta chain turned up a few times. Its antigen is currently unknown. These data are taken from a study of T-cell reconstitution after alpha-beta-depleted transplantation in children. A TCRbeta library incorporating unique molecular identifiers was prepared. MiXCR, run by TCRdb on the PCR reads, gives a single entry per CDR3 protein. This sample carries about 250,000 distinct CDR3 sequences, 24% of them seen once, and the ten largest clones take 4.5% to 5.5%. Germline V gene lookup returns CDR1 SQVTM and CDR2 ANQGSEA. The trim removed 7 bases at V and 4 bases at J, leaving 17 bases unmatched. The CDR3 is made up of 16 amino acids. Study-level findings and limits: Recipient T cells and thymic progenitors that survived were the source of the high TCRbeta diversity seen at day 60 in some patients. At around two months after transplant, the alpha-beta T cells were reportedly derived from several hundred expanded clones that came from non-depleted graft cells. T-cell counts and diversity were attributed mostly to newly produced T cells one year after transplant.

The origin of this receptor is a female patient between 2 and 15 years old who had a stem cell transplant for congenital amegakaryocytic thrombocytopenia, so the T cells may come from the graft donor. The sample here was PBMCs, mostly from graft donor cells, taken 360 days after TCRalphabeta/CD19-depleted stem cell transplant. The chain is built from TRBV29-1 and TRBJ2-5, with 8 nucleotides matching TRBD1. The CDR3 nucleotides are TGCAGCGCCACCGCGCCCCAGGGGGCGGTGAGAGAGACCCAGTACTTC. It yields the protein CSATAPQGAVRETQYF.